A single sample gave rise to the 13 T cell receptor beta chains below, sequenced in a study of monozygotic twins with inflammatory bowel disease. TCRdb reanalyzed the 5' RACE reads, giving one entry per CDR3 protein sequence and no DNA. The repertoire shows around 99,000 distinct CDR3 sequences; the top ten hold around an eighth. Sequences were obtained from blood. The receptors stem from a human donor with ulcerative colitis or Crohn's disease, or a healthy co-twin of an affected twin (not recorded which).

The CDR3 sequence: CASSLEGGQGGEQYF. The chain has TRBV5-4 and TRBJ2-7; without DNA, the TCRdb call of TRBD1 cannot be checked. Germline V gives CDR1 SGHNT, CDR2 YYREEE (reference sequence). The CDR3 is made up of 15 amino acids.

CDR3 in amino acids: CSASLGLAGPQGEQFF. This chain joins TRBV20-1 and TRBJ2-1; TCRdb outputs TRBD2, but without DNA this stays unchecked. The germline gives CDR1 DFQATT, CDR2 SNEGSKA (reference sequence). The CDR3 loop spans 16 amino acids.

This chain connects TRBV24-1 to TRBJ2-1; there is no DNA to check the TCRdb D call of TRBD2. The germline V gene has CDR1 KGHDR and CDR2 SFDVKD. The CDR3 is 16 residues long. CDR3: CATSDLRRDAGSEQFF.

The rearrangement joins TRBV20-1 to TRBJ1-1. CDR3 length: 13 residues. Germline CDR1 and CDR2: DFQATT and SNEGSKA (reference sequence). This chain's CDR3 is CSASLTDRTEAFF.

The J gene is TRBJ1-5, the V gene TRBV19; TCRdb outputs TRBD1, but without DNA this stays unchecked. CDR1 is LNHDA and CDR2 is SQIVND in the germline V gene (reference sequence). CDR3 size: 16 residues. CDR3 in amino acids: CASSRRRALEDQPQHF. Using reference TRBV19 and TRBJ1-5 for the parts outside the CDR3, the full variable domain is DGGITQSPKYLFRKEGQNVTLSCEQNLNHDAMYWYRQDPGQGLRLIYYSQIVNDFQKGDIAEGYSVSREKKESFPLTVTSAQKNPTAFYLCASSRRRALEDQPQHFGDGTRLSIL.

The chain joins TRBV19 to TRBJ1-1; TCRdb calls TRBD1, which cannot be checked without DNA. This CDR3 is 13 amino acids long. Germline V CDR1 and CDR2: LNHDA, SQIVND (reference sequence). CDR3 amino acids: CASGVGRDLLGFF.

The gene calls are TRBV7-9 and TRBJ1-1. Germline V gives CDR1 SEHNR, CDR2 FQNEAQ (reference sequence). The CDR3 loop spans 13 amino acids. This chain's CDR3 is CASSLYMNTEAFF.

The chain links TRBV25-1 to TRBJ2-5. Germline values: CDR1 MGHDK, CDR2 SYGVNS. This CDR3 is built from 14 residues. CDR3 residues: CASSEYAGEETQYF.

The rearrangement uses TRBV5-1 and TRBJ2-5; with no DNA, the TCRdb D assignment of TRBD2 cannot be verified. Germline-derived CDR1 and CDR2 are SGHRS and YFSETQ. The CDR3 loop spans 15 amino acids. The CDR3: CASSLLAGVGETQYF.

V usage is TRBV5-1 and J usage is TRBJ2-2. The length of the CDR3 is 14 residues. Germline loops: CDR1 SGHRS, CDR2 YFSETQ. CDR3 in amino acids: CASSLSELSGELFF.

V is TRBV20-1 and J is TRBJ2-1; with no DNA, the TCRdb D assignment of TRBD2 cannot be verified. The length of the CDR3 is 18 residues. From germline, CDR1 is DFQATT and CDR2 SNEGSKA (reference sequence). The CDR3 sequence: CSAREGFRASGRADEQFF.

The CDR3 sequence is CASSQGHGYNEQFF. The chain recombines TRBV4-2 with TRBJ2-1. Germline CDR1 LGHNA, CDR2 YNFKEQ. The CDR3 extends over 14 amino acids.

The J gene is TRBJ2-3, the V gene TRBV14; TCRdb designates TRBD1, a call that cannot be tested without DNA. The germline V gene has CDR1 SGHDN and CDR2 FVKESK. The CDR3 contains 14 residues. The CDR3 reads CASSLRGSTDTQYF.